This T cell receptor beta chain was identified during a study of OX40 agonist ivuxolimab in advanced cancers. Study at large: Treatment of patients was with ivuxolimab, an agonistic anti-OX40 (CD134) antibody. Broader study findings: Among patients with partial responses at 0.1-3.0 mg/kg, clonal expansion was among the lowest.

Remarks on this clone: What it binds is not known.

Only in-frame clones appear in the TCRdb table, and some are missing; sequencing was by immunoSEQ multiplex PCR. Of almost 65,000 clones listed, approximately 80% were seen once; the top ten hold approximately 0.63%. This CDR3 region has 15 residues. V gave up 1 base and J gave up 11 bases, with 20 bases separating them. CDR1 SNHLY and CDR2 FYNNEI come from the germline V gene. Samples were taken at baseline and on day 1 of cycles 4 and 7. The sequence came from an adult with an advanced solid tumor such as melanoma, head and neck, liver or kidney cancer. This sample comprised CD4+ or CD8+ T cells sorted from blood, obtained in a trial of the OX40 agonist ivuxolimab. V is TRBV2 and J is TRBJ1-1, with D maybe TRBD1 (6 bases). The DNA for the CDR3 is TGTGCCAGCAGTGAAGAGGGCAGGGGCCCCCCGGGGGCTTTCTTT. Translated: CASSEEGRGPPGAFF.